This T cell receptor beta chain was captured by sequencing in a study of CD8 T cells in ankylosing spondylitis. One entry per CDR3 protein results from TCRdb running MiXCR on the 5' RACE reads. The repertoire includes 250,000 to 350,000 distinct CDR3 sequences, 20% of them detected once, and around 8% sits in the top ten. The germline V and J ends were trimmed by 5 bases and 0 bases, with 13 bases remaining between them. The CDR3 has 15 amino acids. The germline V gene has CDR1 SGHVS and CDR2 FQNEAQ. The sequenced material came from blood, either unsorted or a sorted T cell fraction (not recorded which). This rearrangement joins TRBV7-8 to TRBJ1-1; a weak D match, TRBD1 (6 bases). The sequence came from a male donor with ankylosing spondylitis or in good health (not recorded which). The CDR3 DNA reads TGTGCCAGCAGCCCATTACAGGGCATGAACACTGAAGCTTTCTTT. The encoded protein is CASSPLQGMNTEAFF.